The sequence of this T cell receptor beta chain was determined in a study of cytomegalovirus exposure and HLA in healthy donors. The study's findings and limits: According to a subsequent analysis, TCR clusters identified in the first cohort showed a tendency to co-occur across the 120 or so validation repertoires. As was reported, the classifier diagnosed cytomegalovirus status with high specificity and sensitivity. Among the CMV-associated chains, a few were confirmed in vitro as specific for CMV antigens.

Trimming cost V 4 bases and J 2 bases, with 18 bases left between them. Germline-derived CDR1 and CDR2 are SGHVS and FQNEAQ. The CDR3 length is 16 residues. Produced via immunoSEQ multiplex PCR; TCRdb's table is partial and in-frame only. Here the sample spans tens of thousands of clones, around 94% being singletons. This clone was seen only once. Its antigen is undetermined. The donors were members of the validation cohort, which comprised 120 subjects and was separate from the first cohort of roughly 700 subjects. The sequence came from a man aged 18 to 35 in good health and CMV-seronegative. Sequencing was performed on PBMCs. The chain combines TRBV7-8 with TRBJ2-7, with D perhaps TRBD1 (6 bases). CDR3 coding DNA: TGTGCCAGCAGCTCCAGCTCAGGGACATTAACCTACGAGCAGTACTTC. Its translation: CASSSSSGTLTYEQYF.